This T cell receptor (beta chain) was captured in a study of T cell responses to AZD1222 COVID-19 vaccine. TCRdb's copy holds only in-frame clones and misses some; the assay was immunoSEQ multiplex PCR. The sample consists of around 100,000 clones, roughly 90% of them appearing once. This clone was picked up a small number of times. The CDR3 length is 14 residues. With 2 bases removed from V and 0 bases from J, the gap between germline ends came to 7 bases. The germline gives CDR1 SEHNR, CDR2 FQNEAQ (reference sequence). This TCR was sampled from an adult in good health. The V and J genes are TRBV7-9 and TRBJ1-2, with D hard to call. The source material was peripheral blood, sampled on day 0 of AZD1222 vaccination. CDR3 DNA: TGTGCCAGCAGCTTAACAGTGCCTAACTATGGCTACACCTTC. Its translation is CASSLTVPNYGYTF.